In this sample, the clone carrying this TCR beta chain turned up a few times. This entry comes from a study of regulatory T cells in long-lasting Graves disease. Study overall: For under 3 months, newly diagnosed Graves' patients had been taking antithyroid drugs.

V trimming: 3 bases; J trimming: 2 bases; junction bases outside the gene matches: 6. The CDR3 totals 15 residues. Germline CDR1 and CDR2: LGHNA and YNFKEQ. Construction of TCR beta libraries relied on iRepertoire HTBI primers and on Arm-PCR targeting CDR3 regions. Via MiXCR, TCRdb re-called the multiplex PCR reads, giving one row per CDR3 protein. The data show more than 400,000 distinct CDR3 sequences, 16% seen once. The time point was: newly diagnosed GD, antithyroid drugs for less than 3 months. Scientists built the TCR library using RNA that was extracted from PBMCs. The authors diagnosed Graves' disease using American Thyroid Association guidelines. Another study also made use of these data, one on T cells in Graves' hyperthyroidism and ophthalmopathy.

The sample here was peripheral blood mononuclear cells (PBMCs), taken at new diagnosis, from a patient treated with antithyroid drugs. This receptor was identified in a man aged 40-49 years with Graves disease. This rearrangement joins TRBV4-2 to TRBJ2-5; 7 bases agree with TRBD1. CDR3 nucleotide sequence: TGTGCCAGCAGCCAGCCTGGGACAGAACAAGAGACCCAGTACTTC. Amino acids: CASSQPGTEQETQYF.